A selection of T cell receptor beta chains follows, all from one sample in a study of blood T cell repertoires in COVID-19. Sequenced by immunoSEQ multiplex PCR; TCRdb stores in-frame clones only, minus some. Here the sample spans just under 95,000 clones, about 80% being singletons. What was sequenced was peripheral blood. The receptors stem from a human donor in a cohort sampled during active COVID-19. CDR3s include the opening cysteine and the closing phenylalanine or tryptophan. A D gene is named only where the DNA matches it firmly. A clone size is listed for some rows: how often the clone was seen (once, few, many), or a class if it is expanded.

clone_size: once; v_call: TRBV12-3/TRBV12-4; j_call: TRBJ1-2; d_call: -; cdr3_aa: CASSLRGLDGYTF; cdr3_nt: TGTGCCAGCAGTTTAAGAGGGTTGGATGGCTACACCTTC
clone_size: -; v_call: TRBV15; j_call: TRBJ2-7; d_call: -; cdr3_aa: CATSPGRGATYEQYF; cdr3_nt: TGTGCCACCAGCCCCGGCAGGGGTGCAACCTACGAGCAGTACTTC
clone_size: -; v_call: TRBV6-6; j_call: TRBJ1-2; d_call: -; cdr3_aa: CASSGRVKDGYTF; cdr3_nt: TGTGCCAGCAGTGGCAGGGTAAAAGATGGCTACACCTTC
clone_size: few; v_call: TRBV30; j_call: TRBJ1-2; d_call: -; cdr3_aa: CAWSVYRVHGYTF; cdr3_nt: TGTGCCTGGAGTGTATACAGGGTCCATGGCTACACCTTC
clone_size: -; v_call: TRBV29-1; j_call: TRBJ2-5; d_call: TRBD1; cdr3_aa: CSVEPSFGTDKETQYF; cdr3_nt: TGCAGCGTTGAGCCCTCCTTCGGGACAGACAAAGAGACCCAGTACTTC
clone_size: -; v_call: TRBV5-4; j_call: TRBJ1-5; d_call: -; cdr3_aa: CASSLGPRAGQPQHF; cdr3_nt: TGTGCCAGCAGCTTGGGGCCCCGAGCGGGTCAGCCCCAGCATTTT
clone_size: -; v_call: TRBV27; j_call: TRBJ2-3; d_call: TRBD2; cdr3_aa: CASSLSRTGGRADTQYF; cdr3_nt: TGTGCCAGCAGTTTATCAAGGACGGGAGGGCGAGCAGATACGCAGTATTTT
clone_size: -; v_call: TRBV27; j_call: TRBJ1-6; d_call: TRBD1; cdr3_aa: CASSLQQGARYNSPLHF; cdr3_nt: TGTGCCAGCAGTTTACAACAGGGGGCGAGGTATAATTCACCCCTCCACTTT
clone_size: -; v_call: TRBV7-2; j_call: TRBJ2-5; d_call: TRBD2; cdr3_aa: CASSRGLAGGEETQYF; cdr3_nt: TGTGCCAGCAGCCGGGGACTAGCGGGAGGGGAAGAGACCCAGTACTTC
clone_size: -; v_call: TRBV6-5; j_call: TRBJ2-7; d_call: -; cdr3_aa: CASRPGPDEQYF; cdr3_nt: TGTGCCAGCAGACCAGGGCCCGACGAGCAGTACTTC
clone_size: -; v_call: TRBV30; j_call: TRBJ1-1; d_call: TRBD1; cdr3_aa: CAWKPGGWTEAFF; cdr3_nt: TGTGCCTGGAAACCAGGGGGCTGGACTGAAGCTTTCTTT
clone_size: -; v_call: TRBV7-9; j_call: TRBJ1-1; d_call: TRBD1; cdr3_aa: CASSENNRGAEAFF; cdr3_nt: TGTGCCAGCAGCGAGAATAACAGGGGCGCTGAAGCTTTCTTT
clone_size: -; v_call: TRBV7-9; j_call: TRBJ2-3; d_call: TRBD2; cdr3_aa: CASSLALAGGRAWPDTQYF; cdr3_nt: TGTGCCAGCAGCTTAGCGTTGGCGGGAGGCCGCGCCTGGCCAGATACGCAGTATTTT
clone_size: -; v_call: TRBV5-1; j_call: TRBJ2-7; d_call: TRBD2; cdr3_aa: CASSYSGTTSLSYEQYF; cdr3_nt: TGCGCCAGCAGTTATAGCGGGACCACCTCCCTCTCCTACGAGCAGTACTTC
clone_size: -; v_call: TRBV27; j_call: TRBJ1-1; d_call: TRBD1; cdr3_aa: CASRLIRWGTGTTEAFF; cdr3_nt: TGTGCCAGCAGACTTATCCGATGGGGGACAGGCACCACTGAAGCTTTCTTT
clone_size: -; v_call: TRBV7-8; j_call: TRBJ2-1; d_call: -; cdr3_aa: CASSLDRLTSYNEQFF; cdr3_nt: TGTGCCAGCAGCTTAGATCGGTTAACCTCCTACAATGAGCAGTTCTTC
clone_size: -; v_call: TRBV30; j_call: TRBJ1-5; d_call: -; cdr3_aa: CAWSAAGQPQHF; cdr3_nt: TGTGCCTGGAGCGCCGCAGGTCAGCCCCAGCATTTT
clone_size: -; v_call: TRBV6-2/TRBV6-3; j_call: TRBJ1-1; d_call: -; cdr3_aa: CASSYLGVTEAFF; cdr3_nt: TGTGCCAGCAGTTACCTCGGGGTGACTGAAGCTTTCTTT
clone_size: -; v_call: TRBV3-1/TRBV3-2; j_call: TRBJ2-2; d_call: TRBD1; cdr3_aa: CASSQVTGGAGTGELFF; cdr3_nt: TGTGCCAGCAGCCAGGTAACAGGGGGCGCCGGCACCGGGGAGCTGTTTTTT
clone_size: -; v_call: TRBV6-5; j_call: TRBJ2-7; d_call: TRBD1; cdr3_aa: CASSDTDRESYEQYF; cdr3_nt: TGTGCCAGCAGCGACACGGACAGGGAATCCTACGAGCAGTACTTC
clone_size: -; v_call: TRBV30; j_call: TRBJ1-1; d_call: TRBD1; cdr3_aa: CAWGTGANTEAFF; cdr3_nt: TGTGCCTGGGGGACAGGTGCGAACACTGAAGCTTTCTTT
clone_size: -; v_call: TRBV11-1; j_call: TRBJ1-2; d_call: -; cdr3_aa: CASSAVRTANYGYTF; cdr3_nt: TGTGCCAGCAGCGCAGTTAGGACAGCTAACTATGGCTACACCTTC
clone_size: -; v_call: TRBV6-5; j_call: TRBJ2-7; d_call: TRBD2; cdr3_aa: CASRPPGTRSYEQYF; cdr3_nt: TGTGCCAGCAGACCCCCCGGGACTAGGTCCTACGAGCAGTACTTC
clone_size: once; v_call: TRBV7-3; j_call: TRBJ2-7; d_call: -; cdr3_aa: CASSLAGQGAYEQYF; cdr3_nt: TGTGCCAGCAGCTTAGCGGGGCAAGGGGCCTACGAGCAGTACTTC
clone_size: once; v_call: TRBV6-5; j_call: TRBJ1-5; d_call: -; cdr3_aa: CASRAPNQPQHF; cdr3_nt: TGTGCCAGCAGGGCACCCAATCAGCCCCAGCATTTT
clone_size: -; v_call: TRBV3-1/TRBV3-2; j_call: TRBJ1-3; d_call: -; cdr3_aa: CASSHQMPRTIYF; cdr3_nt: TGTGCCAGCAGCCACCAGATGCCTCGTACCATATATTTT
clone_size: -; v_call: TRBV12-3/TRBV12-4; j_call: TRBJ2-7; d_call: TRBD2; cdr3_aa: CASRDGTRHEQYF; cdr3_nt: TGTGCCAGCAGGGATGGGACTAGGCACGAGCAGTACTTC
clone_size: -; v_call: TRBV18; j_call: TRBJ1-2; d_call: -; cdr3_aa: CASSPPRGSDYGYTF; cdr3_nt: TGTGCCAGCTCACCACCCCGGGGGTCGGACTATGGCTACACCTTC
clone_size: -; v_call: TRBV28; j_call: TRBJ1-2; d_call: -; cdr3_aa: CASRAHRGRLGYGYTF; cdr3_nt: TGTGCCAGCAGGGCTCACCGGGGAAGACTTGGGTATGGCTACACCTTC
clone_size: once; v_call: TRBV28; j_call: TRBJ2-7; d_call: -; cdr3_aa: CASSFAGYEQYF; cdr3_nt: TGTGCCAGCAGTTTTGCCGGCTACGAGCAGTACTTC
clone_size: -; v_call: TRBV5-1; j_call: TRBJ1-1; d_call: -; cdr3_aa: CASSHSGMNTEAFF; cdr3_nt: TGCGCCAGCAGCCACAGCGGGATGAACACTGAAGCTTTCTTT
clone_size: -; v_call: TRBV7-8; j_call: TRBJ1-1; d_call: TRBD1; cdr3_aa: CASRPYRGPRDTEAFF; cdr3_nt: TGTGCCAGCAGACCGTACAGGGGTCCTAGGGACACTGAAGCTTTCTTT
clone_size: few; v_call: TRBV27; j_call: TRBJ2-5; d_call: TRBD2; cdr3_aa: CASRVSGMETQYF; cdr3_nt: TGTGCCAGCAGGGTAAGCGGGATGGAGACCCAGTACTTC
clone_size: -; v_call: TRBV2; j_call: TRBJ1-1; d_call: -; cdr3_aa: CASSGPGTGAFF; cdr3_nt: TGTGCCAGCAGTGGCCCGGGTACGGGAGCTTTCTTT
clone_size: -; v_call: TRBV24-1; j_call: TRBJ1-2; d_call: TRBD1; cdr3_aa: CATSDLHRGGYTF; cdr3_nt: TGTGCCACCAGTGATTTGCACAGGGGAGGCTACACCTTC
clone_size: -; v_call: TRBV2; j_call: TRBJ1-5; d_call: TRBD1; cdr3_aa: CASCQAWGQGSGQPQHF; cdr3_nt: TGTGCCAGCTGCCAAGCGTGGGGACAGGGCAGCGGGCAGCCCCAGCATTTT
clone_size: -; v_call: TRBV5-8; j_call: TRBJ1-5; d_call: TRBD1; cdr3_aa: CASSWGTGNSNQPQHF; cdr3_nt: TGTGCCAGCAGCTGGGGGACAGGAAATAGCAATCAGCCCCAGCATTTT
clone_size: once; v_call: TRBV18; j_call: TRBJ1-5; d_call: -; cdr3_aa: CASSPARDQPQHF; cdr3_nt: TGTGCCAGCTCACCCGCGCGGGATCAGCCCCAGCATTTT
clone_size: few; v_call: TRBV7-2; j_call: TRBJ1-2; d_call: -; cdr3_aa: CASSPNKGAYGYTF; cdr3_nt: TGTGCCAGCAGCCCCAACAAAGGGGCCTATGGCTACACCTTC
clone_size: -; v_call: TRBV19; j_call: TRBJ1-5; d_call: TRBD1; cdr3_aa: CASSPFSGQGLSNQPQHF; cdr3_nt: TGTGCCAGTAGTCCCTTCTCCGGACAGGGCCTTAGCAATCAGCCCCAGCATTTT
clone_size: -; v_call: TRBV19; j_call: TRBJ2-2; d_call: -; cdr3_aa: CASSISGPGELFF; cdr3_nt: TGTGCCAGTAGTATTTCAGGGCCCGGGGAGCTGTTTTTT
clone_size: -; v_call: TRBV20-1; j_call: TRBJ2-3; d_call: -; cdr3_aa: CSARRSDTQYF; cdr3_nt: TGCAGTGCTCGGCGGTCAGATACGCAGTATTTT
clone_size: few; v_call: TRBV12-3/TRBV12-4; j_call: TRBJ1-2; d_call: -; cdr3_aa: CASSLGWGYTF; cdr3_nt: TGTGCCAGCAGCCTCGGTTGGGGCTACACCTTC
clone_size: -; v_call: TRBV3-1/TRBV3-2; j_call: TRBJ2-7; d_call: TRBD2; cdr3_aa: CASSRAGASYEQYF; cdr3_nt: TGTGCCAGCAGCCGAGCGGGGGCCTCCTACGAGCAGTACTTC
clone_size: once; v_call: TRBV5-1; j_call: TRBJ1-3; d_call: -; cdr3_aa: CASRPTGRTSGNTIYF; cdr3_nt: TGCGCCAGCAGACCCACGGGAAGGACTTCTGGAAACACCATATATTTT
clone_size: -; v_call: TRBV28; j_call: TRBJ1-2; d_call: TRBD1; cdr3_aa: CASSSAGTGGFGYTF; cdr3_nt: TGTGCCAGCAGTTCCGCCGGGACAGGGGGGTTTGGCTACACCTTC
clone_size: few; v_call: TRBV12-3/TRBV12-4; j_call: TRBJ1-1; d_call: TRBD1; cdr3_aa: CASSLAQGIEAFF; cdr3_nt: TGTGCCAGCAGTTTAGCACAGGGGATTGAAGCTTTCTTT
clone_size: few; v_call: TRBV19; j_call: TRBJ2-2; d_call: -; cdr3_aa: CASSIAGVTGELFF; cdr3_nt: TGTGCCAGTAGTATAGCGGGAGTCACCGGGGAGCTGTTTTTT
clone_size: -; v_call: TRBV19; j_call: TRBJ1-2; d_call: -; cdr3_aa: CASSIAGEPTNYGYTF; cdr3_nt: TGTGCCAGTAGTATAGCCGGGGAGCCTACTAACTATGGCTACACCTTC
clone_size: -; v_call: TRBV24-1; j_call: TRBJ2-1; d_call: -; cdr3_aa: CATSDLQGWANNEQFF; cdr3_nt: TGTGCCACCAGTGATTTGCAGGGGTGGGCCAACAATGAGCAGTTCTTC
clone_size: -; v_call: TRBV20-1; j_call: TRBJ2-1; d_call: -; cdr3_aa: CSATLVVEQFF; cdr3_nt: TGCAGTGCTACCCTAGTCGTTGAGCAGTTCTTC